This T cell receptor (beta chain) was identified in a study of Ad26.COV2.S vaccination and SARS-CoV-2 variants. Whole-study context: The authors gave Ad26.COV2.S intramuscularly, either once or twice 56 days apart. Study-wide results and caveats: Vaccine recipients showed a spike-specific TCR breadth that was higher than in placebo recipients. Non-spike TCR breadth was similar in vaccine and placebo recipients.

About this clone itself: Its antigen remains unidentified.

Treatment reported: some 19 received Ad26.COV2.S at low or high dose, single or two shots; five or six received placebo; per-sample allocation not given. Collection of samples fell on day 63 after the first vaccine or placebo injection. An adult aged 18-55 years in Boston served as the donor. TCRdb keeps only in-frame clones here, not all; method: immunoSEQ multiplex PCR. The sample yields roughly 300,000 clones, more than 85% seen once. The germline CDR1 and CDR2 sequences are MNHNY and SVGAGI (reference sequence). Trimming took off 4 bases at V and 7 bases at J, with 14 bases between the two ends. This CDR3 region has 14 residues.

The sequencing here drew on peripheral blood, taken in a trial of Ad26.COV2.S vaccine versus placebo. V and J are TRBV6-6 and TRBJ1-3; D gene unclear. The sequence was obtained from a person aged 18-60 years who received the Ad26.COV2.S COVID-19 vaccine or a placebo. CDR3 region: CASSSGSLDNTIYF. The CDR3 nucleotides read TGTGCCAGCAGTTCCGGGTCCTTGGACAACACCATATATTTT.